This TCR beta chain was recorded in a study of human T cells and chemical hapten exposure. Study-level information: TCR yields differed between samples (mainly from small differences in pooled library volume).

TCRdb used MiXCR to reprocess the RACE reads, holding one entry per CDR3 protein. Altogether about 380,000 distinct CDR3 sequences are present, 4.8% being singletons, with the ten largest covering under 2.5%. This clonotype was seen only a few times. J was trimmed by 3 bases and V by 0 bases; bases with no gene match: 1. This CDR3 is 14 amino acids long. In germline, CDR1 is MNHEY, CDR2 SVGEGT. Time point reported: patch test 1, 2 weeks after DPC sensitization. The treatment here: therapeutic diphenylcyclopropenone sensitization with weekly scalp DPC. The J gene is TRBJ1-1, the V gene TRBV6-2 or TRBV6-3; 7 bases fit TRBD1. The clonotype was recovered from a woman in her fifties or sixties with alopecia areata. Some clones in this sample may be carry-over from other donors' samples. Sample: whole blood, taken in connection with sensitization to the hapten diphenylcyclopropenone (DPC). CDR3 region: CASSYSDRDTEAFF. CDR3 bases: TGTGCCAGCAGTTACTCCGACAGGGACACTGAAGCTTTCTTT.